Sequencing of this TCR beta chain was carried out in a study of T cells in Graves' hyperthyroidism and ophthalmopathy. There were TCR beta CDR3 regions amplified from RNA transcripts. First-round RT-PCR of the TCR CDR3 relied on the HTBI primer set. MiXCR, run by TCRdb on the multiplex PCR reads, gives a single entry per CDR3 protein. The repertoire holds hundreds of thousands of distinct CDR3 sequences, with under 20% as singletons. General study results and limits: Ophthalmopathy was predicted by the model a median of roughly 6 months ahead of onset.

About this clonotype itself: The antigen is undetermined. At one end, the junction sequence differs from germline, possibly due to a read error.

The authors deemed Graves' hyperthyroidism stable absent ophthalmopathy progression within 18 months. Participants, patients aged 18 to 65, had newly diagnosed hyperthyroidism with a duration under 2 months. A patient was excluded if there was uncontrolled infection, other autoimmune disease, pregnancy or lactation. The source is a woman aged 18-29 years with Graves' hyperthyroidism. The sample comprised blood.

Here the CDR3 reads CTSSLNRDYTEAFF. The DNA for the CDR3 is TGCACCAGCAGCTTAAACAGGGATTACACTGAAGCTTTCTTT. The chain combines TRBV5-1 with TRBJ1-1; tentatively, D is TRBD1 (6 bases). There are 14 residues in the CDR3. The germline CDR1 and CDR2 sequences are SGHRS and YFSETQ.